The 8 T cell receptor beta chains below were found in one sample sequenced in a study of blood T cell repertoires in COVID-19. Measured with immunoSEQ multiplex PCR; TCRdb has only the in-frame clones, and not every one. The sample has around 220,000 clones, 75% to 90% seen once. Sequencing used peripheral blood. The receptor source for this set is a woman at least 80 years old with COVID-19, enrolled during active disease.

This clone was picked up one time. The germline gene is not matched at one end of the junction; a read error may be the cause. This chain joins TRBV5-5 and TRBJ2-3; a possible D gene is TRBD2 (7 bases). This CDR3 region has 15 residues. Germline V lookup: CDR1 SGHKS, CDR2 YYEKEE (reference sequence). CDR3 region: CASSTDLRGLDMQYF. For the CDR3, the DNA is TGTGCCAGCAGCACCGACTTGCGGGGGCTTGATATGCAGTATTTT.

The chain joins TRBV19 to TRBJ2-7; 12 positions match TRBD2. The CDR3 runs 17 residues. Trimming cost V 6 bases and J 6 bases; bases outside gene matches: 15. CDR1 and CDR2 (germline): LNHDA, SQIVND (reference sequence). As DNA, the CDR3 is TGTGCCAGTAGCATGACTAGCGGGAGCGAAAGCCGGACCGAGCAGTACTTC. Translated: CASSMTSGSESRTEQYF.

This clone was recorded once. This chain links TRBV5-4 with TRBJ2-5; D not certain. This CDR3 comprises 14 residues. The germline V gene encodes CDR1 SGHNT and CDR2 YYREEE (reference sequence). The ends were cut back, 4 bases at V and 5 bases at J, with 15 bases in the middle. CDR3 DNA sequence: TGTGCCAGCAGCCCTCAGCTAGTCCCCGAGACCCAGTACTTC. It translates to CASSPQLVPETQYF.

V is TRBV7-2 and J is TRBJ2-3, with 7 bases aligning to TRBD2. The germline CDR1 and CDR2 sequences are SGHTA and FQGNSA. V shed 1 base and J 3 bases; nucleotides not matched to a gene: 7. CDR3 size: 16 residues. The CDR3 protein is CASSLEGVGGTDTQYF. Written as DNA, the CDR3 is TGTGCCAGCAGCTTAGAAGGGGTCGGGGGGACAGATACGCAGTATTTT.

The chain couples TRBV28 to TRBJ2-7; maybe TRBD2 (6 bases). The V end lost 2 bases, the J end lost 7 bases, and 12 bases lay between the germline ends. The CDR3 runs to 13 residues. The germline V gene has CDR1 MDHEN and CDR2 SYDVKM. CDR3 amino acids: CASSLIGAGEQYF. The CDR3 DNA reads TGTGCCAGCAGTTTAATAGGGGCGGGGGAGCAGTACTTC.

V is TRBV30 and J is TRBJ1-4; TRBD1 might be the D (5 bases). This CDR3 contains 14 residues. Trimming left V 1 base short and J 4 bases short, with 10 bases between. CDR1 is GTSNPN and CDR2 is SVGIG in the germline V gene (reference sequence). Here the CDR3 reads CAWSAGDSNEKLFF. The CDR3 nucleotides are TGTGCCTGGAGTGCCGGCGACAGTAATGAAAAACTGTTTTTT.

This chain uses TRBV30 with TRBJ1-2; D ambiguous. Trimming left V 2 bases short and J 2 bases short, with 9 bases between. CDR3 size: 13 residues. CDR1 and CDR2 from the germline V gene are GTSNPN and SVGIG (reference sequence). The chain's CDR3 is CAWSLEVNYGYTF. CDR3 coding DNA: TGTGCCTGGAGTCTTGAGGTGAACTATGGCTACACCTTC.

This clone turned up a few times. V and J are TRBV27 and TRBJ1-2, with D perhaps TRBD1 (5 bases). Trimming took 10 bases from V and 5 from J, leaving 23 bases between them. CDR3 length equals 15 residues. Germline V gives CDR1 MNHEY, CDR2 SMNVEV (reference sequence). In nucleotides, the CDR3 is TGTGCCACCTCCCCTACCCCCCTGGGGCCATATGGCTACACCTTC. This encodes CATSPTPLGPYGYTF.